This T cell receptor (beta chain) was profiled in a study of cytomegalovirus exposure and HLA in healthy donors (dated by TCRdb to the late 2010s). Regarding the research as a whole: In an earlier analysis of around 540 of the donors, around 300 Gb of sequence data and 120 million or so unique TCR beta sequences from roughly 190 million T cells were reported. An early release covering just under 650 HLA-typed donors comprised 250 to 350 gigabases of sequencing data and around 85 million unique TCR sequences. The genetic ancestry cluster associated with self-reported Caucasian donors included 80% to 90% of the approximately 400 genotyped donors. The study aimed to test whether signatures of past pathogen exposure could be identified by cataloging public T cell receptors. The study used immunosequencing to profile the T cell repertoires of several hundred subjects and linked those repertoires to cytomegalovirus serostatus. In addition to the first cohort of 666 subjects, a separate validation cohort of 120 different subjects was used. To predict cytomegalovirus infection status, the study combined high-throughput TCR immunosequencing, statistical association of individual TCRs with disease status, and machine learning. A later analysis re-analyzed previously published TCR beta repertoires from 550 to 700 donors and added high-resolution HLA genotyping to study TCR occurrence patterns. Rather than using new phenotypic data, the later analysis identified candidate immune exposures from TCR beta sequences and from how often those sequences occurred across donors. An earlier analysis of roughly 600 of the donors used high-throughput TCR beta sequencing to judge whether each TCR beta V gene segment behaved as functional or pseudogenic. Donor age, sex, ethnicity and CMV serostatus were compiled together with the repertoire data. In a later genetic analysis, genome-wide SNP genotypes for about 55% of the roughly 700 donors were used, and that subset was treated as a discovery cohort. All discovery cohort repertoires had been generated using a single sequencing platform. Class I and class II HLA loci were covered by the typing at four-digit resolution. The number of typed donors differed by locus: about 620-640 for A, B, C, DRB1 and DQB1; approximately 530 for DQA1; 606 for DPA1; and 400 to 480 for DPB1. Roughly 5 DR-DQ haplotypes were treated as single units for association and clustering because of strong linkage in the cohort. On average, roughly 240,000 unique TCR beta nucleotide sequences were sequenced per donor among a few hundred genotyped donors of the cohort, with around 19% of those sequences being non-productive.

What the authors observed across the whole study: Strong co-occurrence of HLA alleles, especially DR and DQ, made assigning TCR associations to individual alleles difficult. According to a later analysis, TCR association rates differed among HLA loci, with DRB1 alleles showing the most associated TCRs and HLA-C alleles showing the fewest. In a later analysis, HLA-associated TCR beta chains showed more clonal expansion and lower generation probabilities than non-associated chains that were equally common. A total of 150 or so TCR beta chains were listed by the study as associated with cytomegalovirus. A few of the identified cytomegalovirus-associated TCR beta chains were confirmed in vitro to be specific for cytomegalovirus antigens. The earlier analysis of some 560 of the donors excluded roughly 16 rarely observed V segments, including chromosome 9 orphons, because counts were too low. Most CMV-associated TCR beta chains appeared to be HLA-restricted in a later analysis, and the HLA associations seemed to be driven largely by CMV exposure. While some public TCRs were present in many individuals, most TCR sequences turned up only very rarely across donors. In an earlier analysis of a few hundred of the donors, most TCR beta V segments were observed in productive rearrangements about 90% or about 30% of the time, broadly matching IMGT annotations. The authors suggested that the approach could potentially be generalized to other disease states and immunological phenotypes. A cluster of highly shared sequence variants was judged likely to represent a technical artifact of the sequencing pipeline. According to a later analysis, parvovirus B19, influenza, CMV and Epstein-Barr virus appeared linked to several top co-occurrence clusters. For the cohort, immune exposure information was limited to CMV serostatus. The classifier was reported to diagnose cytomegalovirus status with high specificity and sensitivity in both the original and validation cohorts. This cohort had only TCR beta chains sequenced, and the lack of alpha or paired-chain data limited which features could be detected. In a later genetic analysis, fewer N-insertions in productive TCRs were reported among donors in an Asian-associated ancestry cluster than the roughly 700-donor mean. Because some donors lacked HLA typing at each locus, the association tests relied only on the typed subset. Because the 87-base-pair reads could not distinguish some IMGT-functional V segments, including TRBV6-2 and TRBV6-3, those segments were excluded. At a false discovery rate of 0.05, a later analysis linked about 16,000 TCR beta sequences to specific HLA alleles. Linkage disequilibrium might explain the correlated functional status among segregating V segments, but an unknown experimental factor could not be ruled out. A later genetic analysis associated a missense DCLRE1C variant with V-gene and J-gene trimming of TCR beta chains, and an independent cohort replicated the association. A further reported finding was that TCR beta sequences accurately predicted the HLA-A and HLA-B alleles for most subjects in the first cohort. Sequencing depth was assumed to be roughly uniform across donors in the presence/absence analyses, though that assumption may not hold.

The cohort was made up of hundreds of healthy bone marrow donors. At the time of sampling, every cohort member was nominally healthy, though immune exposures that went unrecorded were likely present. The donor tested CMV seronegative and was one of the 352 seronegative cohort members. Every donor gave a peripheral blood sample, and the peripheral blood mononuclear cells from that sample were used for TCR beta sequencing. Genomic DNA extraction from the blood cell samples was performed with the Qiagen DNeasy Blood Extraction Kit. This clone was detected only once. The antigen it binds to is not known. Per-base qualities were not stored, and no clone one base away is much larger. The library was made by the immunoSEQ multiplex PCR assay. A mixture of 60 forward primers for TCR Vbeta segments and 13 reverse primers for TCR Jbeta segments was used in the multiplex PCR. Amplification of the CDR3 region of rearranged TCR beta genes was performed with a multiplex PCR assay on genomic DNA. Amplified TCR beta libraries were sequenced as 87-base-pair reads on the Illumina HiSeq System. The authors processed their data as follows. A later analysis tallied 70 million to 100 million unique TCR beta chains across the 666 repertoires, and some 10 million of those chains were shared by two or more donors. Raw reads were error-corrected and collapsed into unique sequences by a nearest-neighbor algorithm in which closely related sequences were merged to remove PCR and sequencing errors. To assign V, D and J gene segments, CDR3 sequences were aligned to IMGT reference sequences. For a sequence to be retained, at least a six-nucleotide match to both a V gene segment and a J gene segment was required. A rearrangement counted as productive if the CDR3 had no stop codons and remained in frame with V and J, and every other rearrangement counted as non-productive. Following IMGT convention, CDR3 was defined as the stretch from the second conserved V-encoded cysteine to the conserved J-encoded phenylalanine. Sequences without an unambiguous match to a single V gene segment were excluded from the earlier analysis of 450 to 750 of the donors. An earlier analysis of under 750 of the donors called V segments functional above 56.7% productive rearrangements and segregating when the between-donor standard deviation exceeded 5%. To diagnose cytomegalovirus status from the catalog of TCR beta chain sequences, a statistical classification framework was built. A later analysis assigned V and J genes by comparing TCR nucleotide sequences with IMGT/GENE-DB human TR gene sequences. In a later analysis, CDR3 sequences and most-parsimonious VDJ recombination scenarios were assigned using the TCRdist pipeline. In a later analysis, each TCR beta chain was defined by its CDR3 amino acid sequence together with its V-gene family, and reads lacking a unique V-gene family were excluded. In a later analysis, 500 to 650 highly shared, low-generation-probability nucleotide sequences were removed to address suspected cross-contamination and a sequencing artifact. For each public chain, a later analysis derived a clonal expansion index from normalized ranks of inferred template counts within each repertoire. In a later analysis, generation probabilities were computed with a VDJ recombination model fitted to out-of-frame rearrangements, and the resulting probabilities were checked against IGoR. In a later analysis, hypergeometric tests were used to score TCR-TCR, TCR-HLA and TCR-CMV co-occurrence, with a repertoire-size bias correction applied to TCR pairs. False discovery rates were estimated in a later analysis by permuting HLA or CMV assignments 20 times. In a later analysis, co-occurring TCRs were grouped using DBSCAN, and TCRdist sequence similarity was added for clustering within HLA-allele-positive subsets. Repertoires with fewer than 30,000 or more than 120,000 public chains were left out of co-occurrence clustering, as were five repertoires with anomalous nucleotide sharing. TCRdb carries this immuneACCESS record with in-frame sequences only. Its versions omit some clonotypes, under half of them owing to an unresolved V gene in the studies checked, with the rest unexplained. V and J calls and clone size are given by that table; D and trimming were obtained from the DNA. The sample table shows approximately 140,000 clones, and 82% are seen once. The ten largest clones represent around 2.5% of the sample.

From its cysteine to its phenylalanine, the CDR3 spans 16 amino acids. Kept here is only the CDR3 DNA, which spans 48 bases and is read in frame from base 1. V and J are truncated by 2 bases and 7 bases respectively, leaving an intervening sequence of 18 bases. CDR1 and CDR2 are read off the germline V gene as LGHNA and YSLEER. The receptor was isolated from a male donor in good health and CMV-seronegative. The sample consisted of PBMCs. Here the chain combines TRBV4-3 and TRBJ2-4; a weak D assignment points to TRBD2 (5 bases agree). The nucleotide sequence reads TGCGCCAGCAGCCAATCTCGAGGTTTGGGCGGGAACATTCAGTACTTC. Its amino acids are CASSQSRGLGGNIQYF.